What follows describes a single TCR beta chain. Germline CDR1 reads SGHRS; CDR2 reads YFSETQ. Trimming took off 1 base at V and 0 bases at J, with 7 bases between the two ends. CDR3 size: 14 residues. The data are from a study of blood T cell repertoires in COVID-19. Background on the study: Samples representing acute and convalescent COVID-19 were sourced from the United States, Italy and Spain.

In the authors' workflow: By means of reference gene primer amplification, nucleated cell counts were estimated. Generated by immunoSEQ multiplex PCR, the TCRdb table keeps only in-frame clones and is missing some. V and J calls and clone size follow that table, whereas D and trimming were derived from the DNA. Among about 220,000 clones listed, over 70% were seen once. The TCR originated in a woman in her seventies with acute or convalescent COVID-19. The J gene is TRBJ1-1, the V gene TRBV5-1; D unclear. Specimen: peripheral blood. CDR3 DNA: TGCGCCAGCAGCTTGATGGGCATGAACACTGAAGCTTTCTTT. This codes for CASSLMGMNTEAFF.